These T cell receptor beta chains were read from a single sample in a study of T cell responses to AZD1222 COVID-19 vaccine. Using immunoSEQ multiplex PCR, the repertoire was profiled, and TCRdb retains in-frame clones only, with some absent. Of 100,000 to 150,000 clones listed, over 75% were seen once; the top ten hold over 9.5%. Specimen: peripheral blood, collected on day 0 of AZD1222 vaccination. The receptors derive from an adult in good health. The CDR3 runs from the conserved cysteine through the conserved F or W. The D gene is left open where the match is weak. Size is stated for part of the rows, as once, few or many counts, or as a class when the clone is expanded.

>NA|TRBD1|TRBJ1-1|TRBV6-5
TGTGCCAGCAGAGACGGACAGGGGTTTCGAGCTTTCTTT
CASRDGQGFRAFF
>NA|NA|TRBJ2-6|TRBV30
TGTGCCTCCCGAGCTGGGGCCAACGTCCTGACTTTC
CASRAGANVLTF
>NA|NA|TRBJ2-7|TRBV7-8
TGTGCCAGCAGCGGAAGGGCCAGGGGGGCCTACGAGCAGTACTTC
CASSGRARGAYEQYF
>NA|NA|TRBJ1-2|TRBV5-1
TGCGCCAGCAGCTTGGACGGGACTGACTATGGCTACACCTTC
CASSLDGTDYGYTF
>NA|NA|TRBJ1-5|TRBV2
TGTGCCAGCAGTGAAGATAGGGGGATCAATCAGCCCCAGCATTTT
CASSEDRGINQPQHF
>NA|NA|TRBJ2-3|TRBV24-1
TGTGCCACCAGTGAAGGGCCAGATACGCAGTATTTT
CATSEGPDTQYF
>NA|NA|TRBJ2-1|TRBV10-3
TGTGCCATCAGTGAGTCGATTGGGCTCCTCTACGGGGGGCAGTTCTTC
CAISESIGLLYGGQFF
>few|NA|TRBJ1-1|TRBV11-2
TGTGCCAGCAGCCCCCGGGCCCTGGGGGAAGCTTTCTTT
CASSPRALGEAFF
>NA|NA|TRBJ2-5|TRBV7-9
TGTGCCAGCAGTTTTTTTCAAGAGACCCAGTACTTC
CASSFFQETQYF
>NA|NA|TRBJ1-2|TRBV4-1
TGCGCCAGCAGCCAGATGCCAGGGGAAAGAGCTAACTATGGCTACACCTTC
CASSQMPGERANYGYTF
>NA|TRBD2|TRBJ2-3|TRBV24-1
TGTGCCACCAGTGCCCTGGGGGGGACGCAGTATTTT
CATSALGGTQYF
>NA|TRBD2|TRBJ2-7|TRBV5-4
TGTGCCAGCAGCCCGGGACTAGCTGGTGGCGAGCAGTACTTC
CASSPGLAGGEQYF
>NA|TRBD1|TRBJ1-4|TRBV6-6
TGTGCCAGCAGCCGGTCCAGGACAGGAACGAATGAAAAACTGTTTTTT
CASSRSRTGTNEKLFF
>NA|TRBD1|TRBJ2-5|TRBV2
TGTGCCAGCAGTCACTACGGGACAGGGGCAAGGGAGACCCAGTACTTC
CASSHYGTGARETQYF
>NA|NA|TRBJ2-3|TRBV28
TGTGCCAGCAGTACACTGACAGTCGGCACAGATACGCAGTATTTT
CASSTLTVGTDTQYF
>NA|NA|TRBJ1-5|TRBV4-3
TGCGCCAGCAGCCAAGGGTGGCTGGGGGCGGAATATAGCAATCAGCCCCAGCATTTT
CASSQGWLGAEYSNQPQHF
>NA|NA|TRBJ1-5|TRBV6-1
TGTGCCAGCAGTGATCCCGGGAACCATCAGCCCCAGCATTTT
CASSDPGNHQPQHF
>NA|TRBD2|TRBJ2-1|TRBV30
TGTGCCTGGATCATAGCGGGATACGGTAGTGAGCAGTTCTTC
CAWIIAGYGSEQFF
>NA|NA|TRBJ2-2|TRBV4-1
TGCGCCAGCAGCCAAGATCTGGACACCTCGAACACCGGGGAGCTGTTTTTT
CASSQDLDTSNTGELFF
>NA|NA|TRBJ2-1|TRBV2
TGTGCCAGCAGCAGACAGACCACCTACAATGAGCAGTTCTTC
CASSRQTTYNEQFF
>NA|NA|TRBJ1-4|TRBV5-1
TGCGCCAGCAGCTTGAAGGCGGGGGGTGAAAAACTGTTTTTT
CASSLKAGGEKLFF
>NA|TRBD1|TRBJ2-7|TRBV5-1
TGCGCCAGCAGCCCCGGGACAGTCCCTTCCTACGAGCAGTACTTC
CASSPGTVPSYEQYF